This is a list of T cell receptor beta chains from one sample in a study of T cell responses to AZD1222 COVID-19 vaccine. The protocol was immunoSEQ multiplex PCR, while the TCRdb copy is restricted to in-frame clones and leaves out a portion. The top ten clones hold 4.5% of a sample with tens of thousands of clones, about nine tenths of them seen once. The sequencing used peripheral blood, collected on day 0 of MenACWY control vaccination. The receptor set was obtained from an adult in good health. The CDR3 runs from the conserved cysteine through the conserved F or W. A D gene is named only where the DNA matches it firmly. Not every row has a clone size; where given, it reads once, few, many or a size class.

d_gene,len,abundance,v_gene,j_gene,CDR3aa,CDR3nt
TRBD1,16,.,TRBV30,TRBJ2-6,CACGTGRTPGANVLTF,TGTGCCTGTGGGACAGGGAGAACTCCTGGGGCCAACGTCCTGACTTTC
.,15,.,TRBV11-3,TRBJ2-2,CASSSDGGYTGELFF,TGTGCCAGCAGCTCCGACGGGGGTTACACCGGGGAGCTGTTTTTT
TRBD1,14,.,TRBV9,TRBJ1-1,CASSVAGQGTEAFF,TGTGCCAGCAGCGTAGCGGGACAGGGGACTGAAGCTTTCTTT
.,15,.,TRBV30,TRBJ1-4,CAWSVRRGVNEKLFF,TGTGCCTGGAGTGTAAGGAGGGGGGTTAATGAAAAACTGTTTTTT
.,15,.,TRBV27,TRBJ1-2,CASSFRTGAVYGYTF,TGTGCCAGCAGTTTTCGAACGGGGGCAGTCTATGGCTACACCTTC
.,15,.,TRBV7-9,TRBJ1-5,CASSFGDGSNQPQHF,TGTGCCAGCAGCTTTGGGGACGGTAGCAATCAGCCCCAGCATTTT
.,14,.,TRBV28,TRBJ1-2,CASSAPGRGYGYTF,TGTGCCAGCAGTGCCCCCGGCAGAGGGTATGGCTACACCTTC
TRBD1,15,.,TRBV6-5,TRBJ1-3,CASAQTGASGNTIYF,TGTGCCAGCGCCCAAACAGGGGCTTCTGGAAACACCATATATTTT
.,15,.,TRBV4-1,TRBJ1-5,CASSQDPGGNQPQHF,TGCGCCAGCAGCCAAGATCCAGGAGGGAATCAGCCCCAGCATTTT
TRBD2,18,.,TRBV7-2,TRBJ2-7,CASSLELARTGGSYEQYF,TGTGCCAGCAGCTTAGAACTAGCGCGAACTGGGGGGTCCTACGAGCAGTACTTC
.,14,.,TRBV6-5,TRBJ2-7,CAVTPGQPPYEQYF,TGTGCCGTCACACCGGGACAACCGCCCTACGAGCAGTACTTC
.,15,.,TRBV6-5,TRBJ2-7,CASRTPTDSSYEQYF,TGTGCCAGCAGGACACCGACAGACAGTTCCTACGAGCAGTACTTC
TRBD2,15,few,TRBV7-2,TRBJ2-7,CASSQHLAGGYEQYF,TGTGCCAGCAGCCAACATTTGGCGGGAGGCTACGAGCAGTACTTC
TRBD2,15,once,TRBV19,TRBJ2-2,CASSIGGRAFGELFF,TGTGCCAGTAGTATAGGCGGGAGGGCCTTCGGGGAGCTGTTTTTT
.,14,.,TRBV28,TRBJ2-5,CASTDSGTRETQYF,TGTGCCAGCACCGACTCCGGGACCAGGGAGACCCAGTACTTC
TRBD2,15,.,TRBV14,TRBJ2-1,CASSQDLGGGNEQFF,TGTGCCAGCAGCCAAGATCTCGGCGGGGGAAATGAGCAGTTCTTC
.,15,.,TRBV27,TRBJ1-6,CASSLAGTSNSPLHF,TGTGCCAGCAGTCTCGCCGGGACGTCCAATTCACCCCTCCACTTT